The following is a T cell receptor (beta chain) sequence with its context. Its specificity is unknown. Here immunoSEQ multiplex PCR was the method, and the copy in TCRdb shows in-frame clones only, minus some. The data hold some 90,000 clones, with 80% to 90% observed a single time. This record belongs to a study of T cell responses to AZD1222 COVID-19 vaccine. Findings and limits, study-wide: A reported finding is that nearly half of spike-specific TCRs target unmutated variant regions.

The CDR3 sequence is 15 residues long. The germline V and J ends were trimmed by 10 bases and 2 bases, with 20 bases remaining between them. Germline V lookup: CDR1 LNHDA, CDR2 SQIVND (reference sequence). Source: peripheral blood, taken on day 0 of AZD1222 vaccination. The sequence came from an adult in good health. The V and J genes are TRBV19 and TRBJ1-2; D might be TRBD1 (5 bases). The CDR3 spells CATANGHRSNYGYTF. The CDR3 bases are TGTGCCACCGCGAACGGACACCGCTCCAACTATGGCTACACCTTC. Full variable domain (rest looked up from reference TRBV19 and TRBJ1-2): DGGITQSPKYLFRKEGQNVTLSCEQNLNHDAMYWYRQDPGQGLRLIYYSQIVNDFQKGDIAEGYSVSREKKESFPLTVTSAQKNPTAFYLCATANGHRSNYGYTFGSGTRLTVV.